This passage covers 16 T cell receptor beta chains from one sample sequenced in a study of blood T cell repertoires in COVID-19. The method was immunoSEQ multiplex PCR; TCRdb's version includes in-frame clones alone and lacks a portion of them. The sample lists approximately 18,000 clones, 85% to 90% occurring once. Sample: peripheral blood. These receptors originate from a human donor in a cohort sampled during active COVID-19.

The genes are TRBV24-1 and TRBJ2-1; TRBD1 matches at 7 bases. This CDR3 comprises 14 residues. Trimming took 5 bases from V and 8 from J; bases not matched to a gene: 8. Germline CDR1 is KGHDR and CDR2 is SFDVKD. In DNA form, the CDR3 reads TGTGCCACCAGTGGGGTTAGGGACAGCGATGAGCAGTTCTTC. Protein: CATSGVRDSDEQFF.

V and J are TRBV29-1 and TRBJ1-1; the D gene is possibly TRBD1 (5 bases). V dropped 6 bases and J dropped 12 bases, with 17 bases sitting between them. CDR1 is SQVTM and CDR2 is ANQGSEA in the germline V gene. The CDR3 is 11 residues long. For the CDR3, the DNA is TGCAGCGTCGCGACAGAACAGAATACTTTCTTT. Encoded protein: CSVATEQNTFF.

J is TRBJ2-5 and V is TRBV14; 9 positions agree with TRBD2. Germline V gene sequence: CDR1 SGHDN, CDR2 FVKESK. The CDR3 totals 14 residues. Trimming at V came to 1 base and at J to 14 bases, leaving 11 bases not matched to a gene. The CDR3, as DNA: TGTGCCAGCAGCCAAGTGGCTAGCGGGATGGGAGTTTACTTC. It translates to CASSQVASGMGVYF.

This clone was observed a few times. The chain is built from TRBV18 and TRBJ2-1; D is perhaps TRBD1 (5 bases). There are 14 residues in the CDR3. The germline V and J ends were trimmed by 5 bases and 0 bases, with 8 bases remaining between them. Per germline, CDR1 KGHSH and CDR2 LQKENI. CDR3 nucleotide sequence: TGTGCCAGCTCAAAGGACACCTCCTACAATGAGCAGTTCTTC. This sequence encodes CASSKDTSYNEQFF.

The V and J genes are TRBV2 and TRBJ2-2; tentative D call: TRBD2 (6 bases). The length of the CDR3 is 15 residues. Trimming removed 6 bases from V and 0 bases from J, with 11 bases in between. Germline CDR1 SNHLY, CDR2 FYNNEI. DNA for the CDR3: TGTGCCAGCAGAAAGCGGGCTGCGAACACCGGGGAGCTGTTTTTT. Amino acids: CASRKRAANTGELFF.

The chain has TRBV10-2 and TRBJ2-2; TRBD2 agrees at 9 bases. CDR1 is WSHSY, CDR2 SAAADI, per germline. The length of the CDR3 is 15 residues. V was clipped by 5 bases and J by 1 base; unmatched bases: 2. CDR3 in amino acids: CASSPTSGNTGELFF. CDR3 bases: TGCGCCAGCAGTCCGACTAGCGGGAACACCGGGGAGCTGTTTTTT.

The chain combines TRBV13 with TRBJ2-1; D not resolved. Germline assignment: CDR1 PRHDT and CDR2 FYEKMQ (reference sequence). The CDR3 spans 15 residues. V was cut by 7 bases and J by 2 bases, with 15 bases left in between. The CDR3 region has the DNA TGTGCCAGCACCCCCCCGCCCCGAGCCTACAATGAGCAGTTCTTC. Its protein product is CASTPPPRAYNEQFF. The whole variable domain, remainder taken from reference TRBV13 and TRBJ2-1, is AAGVIQSPRHLIKEKRETATLKCYPIPRHDTVYWYQQGPGQDPQFLISFYEKMQSDKGSIPDRFSAQQFSDYHSELNMSSLELGDSALYFCASTPPPRAYNEQFFGPGTRLTVL.

The chain employs TRBV6-6 and TRBJ1-4, with TRBD1 identical over 7 bases. The V gene end was trimmed by 5 bases and the J gene end by 0 bases; junction bases not matched to a gene: 12. This CDR3 region has 18 residues. Germline V lookup: CDR1 MNHNY, CDR2 SVGAGI (reference sequence). CDR3 loop: CASSPLTGTISTNEKLFF. For the CDR3, the DNA is TGTGCCAGCAGTCCACTGACAGGGACAATATCAACTAATGAAAAACTGTTTTTT.

The chain recombines TRBV5-4 with TRBJ2-1; D perhaps matches TRBD2 (5 bases). CDR1 is SGHNT, CDR2 YYREEE, per germline (reference sequence). This CDR3 spans 15 amino acids. V was cut by 1 base and J by 3 bases, with 11 bases left in between. The CDR3 reads CASSLPAGLYNEQFF. The CDR3 DNA follows: TGTGCCAGCAGCTTGCCCGCTGGACTCTACAATGAGCAGTTCTTC.

This clone has more than one count but fewer than ten. The J gene is TRBJ1-5, the V gene TRBV5-1; 8 nucleotides match TRBD1. The trim removed 0 bases at V and 1 base at J, leaving 6 bases unmatched. The CDR3 is 17 amino acids. Germline values: CDR1 SGHRS, CDR2 YFSETQ. The CDR3 loop is CASSLAQGAGSNQPQHF. CDR3 bases: TGCGCCAGCAGCTTGGCCCAGGGGGCCGGGAGCAATCAGCCCCAGCATTTT.

This clone appeared a few times. The gene calls are TRBV19 and TRBJ1-1; D is possibly TRBD1 (5 bases). V was shortened by 7 bases and J by 4 bases, with 19 bases between the two germline ends. Germline V CDR1 and CDR2: LNHDA, SQIVND (reference sequence). This CDR3 region has 15 residues. CDR3 in DNA: TGTGCCAGTATCTCCGGGACGGGACTGGTCACTGAAGCTTTCTTT. It encodes CASISGTGLVTEAFF.

The chain joins TRBV20-1 to TRBJ2-7; TRBD1 agrees at 7 bases. Germline-derived CDR1 and CDR2 are DFQATT and SNEGSKA (reference sequence). The CDR3 spans 14 residues. The junction had 9 bases not matched to a gene; V was cut back by 3 bases and J by 4 bases. The CDR3, as DNA: TGCAGTGCTAGTAACAGGGGTAGGGGGTACGAGCAGTACTTC. This encodes CSASNRGRGYEQYF.

The chain carries TRBV19 and TRBJ2-1; 7 bases agree with TRBD2. The CDR3 has 15 amino acids. With 5 bases clipped from V and 5 bases from J, the junction kept 9 bases outside the gene matches. CDR1 LNHDA and CDR2 SQIVND come from the germline V gene (reference sequence). This chain's CDR3 is CASSPGLGLHNEQFF. The CDR3 DNA sequence: TGTGCCAGTAGTCCCGGACTAGGGCTCCACAATGAGCAGTTCTTC.

This rearrangement joins TRBV27 to TRBJ2-2; D gene unclear. The CDR3 loop spans 14 amino acids. Trimming cost V 2 bases and J 2 bases, with 6 bases left between them. The germline CDR1 and CDR2 sequences are MNHEY and SMNVEV (reference sequence). The CDR3 DNA reads as TGTGCCAGCAGTTTAATGGCTAACACCGGGGAGCTGTTTTTT. As protein: CASSLMANTGELFF.

The J gene is TRBJ1-6, the V gene TRBV27, with 9 positions matching TRBD1. The CDR3 runs 16 residues. The junction had 10 bases not matched to a gene; V was cut back by 3 bases and J by 10 bases. Germline-derived CDR1 and CDR2 are MNHEY and SMNVEV (reference sequence). As DNA, the CDR3 is TGTGCCAGCAGTTTGGATCACAGGGGGCGCGCCTCACCCCTCCACTTT. Encoded protein: CASSLDHRGRASPLHF.

The V call is TRBV6-6, the J call TRBJ1-1, with TRBD1 as a possible D gene (5 bases). Trimming cost V 8 bases and J 4 bases, with 8 bases left between them. Germline V gives CDR1 MNHNY, CDR2 SVGAGI (reference sequence). This CDR3 has 11 amino acids. The CDR3 DNA follows: TGTGCCAGCCTGGGGGGCACTGAAGCTTTCTTT. This translates into CASLGGTEAFF.